Following are 21 T cell receptor beta chains from one sample sequenced in a study of early T cells in non-severe SARS-CoV-2 infection. MiXCR was run by TCRdb on the 5' RACE reads, yielding one entry per CDR3 protein. The table records 62,000 or so distinct CDR3 sequences, approximately 8.8% of them present only once. The starting material was whole blood, obtained at baseline. All receptors come from an adult who was a healthcare worker with PCR-confirmed SARS-CoV-2 infection or an uninfected control (not recorded which).

This clonotype was seen ten or more times. The J gene is TRBJ2-5, the V gene TRBV7-9; 8 nucleotides line up with TRBD2. The V segment lost 10 bases and the J segment 5 bases; nucleotides outside the gene matches: 3. From germline, CDR1 is SEHNR and CDR2 FQNEAQ (reference sequence). There are 11 residues in the CDR3. As DNA, the CDR3 is TGTGCCATACAGCGGGAGGAGACCCAGTACTTC. Its protein product is CAIQREETQYF.

V is TRBV10-2 and J is TRBJ2-1, with TRBD1 matching 9 bases. Germline assignment: CDR1 WSHSY and CDR2 SAAADI. J gave up 4 bases and V 4 bases, and 5 bases lay outside the gene matches. The CDR3 runs to 15 residues. CDR3 DNA: TGCGCCAGCAGTGGGACAGGGGTTCAATACAATGAGCAGTTCTTC. It is translated as CASSGTGVQYNEQFF.

The chain carries TRBV30 and TRBJ2-1, with 8 bases identical to TRBD2. CDR3 length: 14 residues. Germline V gene data show CDR1 as GTSNPN and CDR2 as SVGIG (reference sequence). V trimming: 2 bases; J trimming: 8 bases; junction bases outside the gene matches: 8. CDR3 bases: TGTGCCTGGAGTCATCGGGGGGGCAGAGATGAGCAGTTCTTC. Translating it yields CAWSHRGGRDEQFF.

At least ten counts were recorded for this clonotype. V usage is TRBV12-3 or TRBV12-4 and J usage is TRBJ2-4; 10 nucleotides line up with TRBD2. The CDR3 contains 16 residues. V gave up 2 bases and J gave up 5 bases; unmatched junction bases: 6. The DNA of the CDR3 is TGTGCCAGCAGTTTATTAGCGGGAGGCTTAGAAAACATTCAGTACTTC. It is translated as CASSLLAGGLENIQYF.

V is TRBV5-1 and J is TRBJ1-5; the D is unclear. V was trimmed by 4 bases and J by 4 bases, leaving 9 bases between them. There are 13 residues in the CDR3. Germline lookup yields CDR1 SGHRS and CDR2 YFSETQ. The DNA for the CDR3 is TGCGCCAGCAGCCTGACGCCTAATCAGCCCCAGCATTTT. Residues: CASSLTPNQPQHF.

The rearrangement joins TRBV27 to TRBJ2-2; TRBD2 matches 12 bases. This CDR3 contains 16 residues. In germline, CDR1 is MNHEY, CDR2 SMNVEV (reference sequence). V shed 5 bases, J shed 4 bases, and the junction held 5 bases outside the gene matches. For the CDR3, the DNA is TGTGCCAGCAGTCCCCGGACTAGCGGGACCACCGGGGAGCTGTTTTTT. Protein product: CASSPRTSGTTGELFF.

In this sample, this clonotype turned up a few times. This chain uses TRBV27 with TRBJ2-2, with TRBD1 identical over 8 bases. J gave up 4 bases and V 6 bases, and 10 bases lay outside the gene matches. The CDR3 has 16 residues. The germline CDR1 and CDR2 sequences are MNHEY and SMNVEV (reference sequence). CDR3 DNA sequence: TGTGCCAGCAGCCGGACAGGGATGGGTGGCACCGGGGAGCTGTTTTTT. Translating gives CASSRTGMGGTGELFF.

This clonotype was counted only a few times. At one end, the junction sequence differs from germline, possibly due to a read error. The chain employs TRBV10-3 and TRBJ2-1; tentative D call: TRBD2 (7 bases). This CDR3 contains 15 residues. Germline CDR1 reads ENHRY; CDR2 reads SYGVKD. The CDR3 region is CALSAGAFEGDEQFF. The CDR3 nucleotides read TGTGCCCTCAGTGCGGGGGCTTTCGAGGGAGATGAGCAGTTCTTC.

This clonotype came up a few times. A much bigger clone sits one base away, suggesting this may be a read error. V gene TRBV7-8 combines with J gene TRBJ1-2, with D perhaps matching TRBD1 (6 bases). This CDR3 spans 16 amino acids. Germline CDR1 SGHVS, CDR2 FQNEAQ. The CDR3 protein is CVSSLAGGEYNYGYTF. The DNA of the CDR3 is TGTGTCAGCAGCTTAGCGGGGGGCGAATATAACTATGGCTACACCTTC.

The rearrangement uses TRBV12-2 and TRBJ2-1; whether TRBD2, the table's D call, matches the DNA was not checked. TRBV12-2 is annotated as a pseudogene. The CDR3 extends over 20 amino acids. DNA of the CDR3: TGTGCAAGTCGCTTAGCGATGGTAGCGGGAGCCCGGTTGGCCTACAATGAGCAGTTCTTC. Protein product: CASRLAMVAGARLAYNEQFF.

In its sample, this clonotype was seen many times. The chain has TRBV10-2 and TRBJ1-2; maybe TRBD1 (6 bases). V lost 7 bases, J lost 4 bases, and 13 bases lay in between. The CDR3 runs to 13 residues. Germline V gene data show CDR1 as WSHSY and CDR2 as SAAADI. The CDR3: CASTYGGGYGYTF. The CDR3 nucleotides are TGCGCCAGCACCTATGGAGGGGGCTATGGCTACACCTTC.

This clonotype was picked up a small number of times. The genes are TRBV5-1 and TRBJ2-1; no definite D call. Germline V gives CDR1 SGHRS, CDR2 YFSETQ. The CDR3 contains 14 residues. V lost 4 bases and J lost 8, with 16 bases in between. CDR3 in DNA: TGCGCCAGCAGCCAATCGCCCCTACGCGATGAGCAGTTCTTC. Translating gives CASSQSPLRDEQFF.

About this clonotype: Since the CDR3 does not end with the conserved phenylalanine or tryptophan, this likely comes from a read error. The V gene is TRBV12-3 or TRBV12-4, the J gene TRBJ1-5, with D tentatively TRBD1 (6 bases). The CDR3 loop spans 13 amino acids. V was clipped by 4 bases and J by 5 bases, with 9 bases between them. In nucleotides, the CDR3 is TGTGCCAGCAGTTCGGGACAAGATCAGCCCCAGCATCTT. This codes for CASSSGQDQPQHL.

V and J are TRBV4-1 and TRBJ2-1; D might be TRBD1 (6 bases). Germline CDR1 and CDR2: MGHRA and YSYEKL. CDR3 size: 14 residues. Trimming cost V 3 bases and J 12 bases, with 18 bases left between them. DNA for the CDR3: TGCGCCAGCAGCCAGGAAGACAGGAAATGGGCGCAGTTCTTC. Protein: CASSQEDRKWAQFF.

The sample holds many counts of this clonotype. The gene calls are TRBV5-4 and TRBJ2-1; D is possibly TRBD2 (6 bases). CDR1 is SGHNT and CDR2 is YYREEE in the germline V gene (reference sequence). CDR3 length equals 14 residues. Trimming took 0 bases from V and 8 from J, leaving 12 bases between them. In nucleotides, the CDR3 is TGTGCCAGCAGCTTGGGGGGACTCCACGATGAGCAGTTCTTC. Protein sequence: CASSLGGLHDEQFF.

The sample holds many counts of this clonotype. The CDR3 DNA reads as TGTGCCAGCAGTGAGCCCGGGGGCGATGGAAACACCATATATTTT. Residues: CASSEPGGDGNTIYF. The rearrangement links TRBV25-1 to TRBJ1-3; D is possibly TRBD1 (6 bases). The V gene lost 3 bases and the J gene lost 3 bases, with 12 bases spanning the gap. CDR3 length: 15 amino acids. Per germline, CDR1 MGHDK and CDR2 SYGVNS.

This clonotype was observed a handful of times. The V gene is TRBV19, the J gene TRBJ1-2, with D possibly being TRBD1 (6 bases). Germline CDR1 LNHDA, CDR2 SQIVND (reference sequence). CDR3 length: 16 amino acids. Trimming removed 6 bases at V and 4 bases at J, with 21 bases between. This CDR3 reads CASSSGRGPSTYGYTF. As DNA, the CDR3 is TGTGCCAGTAGCTCGGGACGGGGGCCCTCTACCTATGGCTACACCTTC.

V and J are TRBV7-2 and TRBJ2-1, with 7 nucleotides matching TRBD2. Trimming removed 0 bases from V and 8 bases from J; junction bases left unmatched: 4. Per germline, CDR1 SGHTA and CDR2 FQGNSA. The CDR3 consists of 14 residues. This chain's CDR3 is CASSLAWGGDEQFF. Here the CDR3 DNA reads TGTGCCAGCAGCTTAGCCTGGGGGGGAGATGAGCAGTTCTTC.

The rearrangement links TRBV30 to TRBJ2-6, with D perhaps being TRBD1 or TRBD2 (6 bases each). The CDR3 runs to 14 residues. The germline gives CDR1 GTSNPN, CDR2 SVGIG (reference sequence). The V end lost 4 bases, the J end lost 2 bases, and 9 bases lay between the germline ends. CDR3: CAWNRGPGANVLTF. The CDR3 DNA reads as TGTGCCTGGAACCGGGGGCCTGGGGCCAACGTCCTGACTTTC.

There are a few counts of this clonotype. CDR3 DNA: TGTGCCAGCAGCTTGCTTGACCGCAACACTGAAGCTTTCTTT. Its translation is CASSLLDRNTEAFF. The V and J genes are TRBV5-4 and TRBJ1-1; D unclear. Deletions cut 1 base from V and 2 bases from J, with 9 bases between. Germline V gene data show CDR1 as SGHNT and CDR2 as YYREEE (reference sequence). The CDR3 sequence is 14 residues long. Full variable domain (outside the CDR3, taken from reference TRBV5-4 and TRBJ1-1): ETGVTQSPTHLIKTRGQQVTLRCSSQSGHNTVSWYQQALGQGPQFIFQYYREEENGRGNFPPRFSGLQFPNYSSELNVNALELDDSALYLCASSLLDRNTEAFFGQGTRLTVV.

By sample fraction, this clonotype is medium-sized. The chain uses TRBV16 and TRBJ2-3; weak D call: TRBD2 (5 bases). CDR1 and CDR2 (germline): KGHSY, FQNENV. The CDR3 has 14 amino acids. Trimming took off 3 bases at V and 5 bases at J, with 12 bases between the two ends. The CDR3: CASSHFPGEDTQYF. In DNA, the CDR3 is TGTGCCAGCAGCCACTTCCCCGGGGAAGATACGCAGTATTTT.